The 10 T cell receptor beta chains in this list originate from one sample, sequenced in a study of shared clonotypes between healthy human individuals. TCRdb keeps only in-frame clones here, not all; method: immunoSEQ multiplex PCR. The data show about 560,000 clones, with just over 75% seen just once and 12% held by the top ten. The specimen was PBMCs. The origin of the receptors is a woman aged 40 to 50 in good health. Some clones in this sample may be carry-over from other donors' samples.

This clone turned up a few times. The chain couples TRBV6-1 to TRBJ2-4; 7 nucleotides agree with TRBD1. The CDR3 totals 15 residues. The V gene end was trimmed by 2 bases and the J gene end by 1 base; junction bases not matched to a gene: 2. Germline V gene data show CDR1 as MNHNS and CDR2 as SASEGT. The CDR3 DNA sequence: TGTGCCAGCAGTGAACAACAGGGGGCCAAAAACATTCAGTACTTC. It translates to CASSEQQGAKNIQYF.

CDR3 nucleotide sequence: TGCAGCGTTGGTGGCAGACAAGAGACCCAGTACTTC. Residues: CSVGGRQETQYF. V and J are TRBV29-1 and TRBJ2-5; no reliable D call. The CDR3 sequence is 12 residues long. The V end lost 4 bases, the J end lost 2 bases, and 8 bases lay between the germline ends. Germline lookup yields CDR1 SQVTM and CDR2 ANQGSEA. The whole variable domain, remainder taken from reference TRBV29-1 and TRBJ2-5, is SAVISQKPSRDICQRGTSLTIQCQVDSQVTMMFWYRQQPGQSLTLIATANQGSEATYESGFVIDKFPISRPNLTFSTLTVSNMSPEDSSIYLCSVGGRQETQYFGPGTRLLVL.

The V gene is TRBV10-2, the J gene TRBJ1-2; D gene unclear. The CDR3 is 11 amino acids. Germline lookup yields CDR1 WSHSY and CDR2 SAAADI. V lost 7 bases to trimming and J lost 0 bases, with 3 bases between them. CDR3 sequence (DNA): TGCGCCAGCACAGCTAACTATGGCTACACCTTC. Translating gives CASTANYGYTF.

The CDR3 loop is CASSDGGLESYNEQFF. CDR3 bases: TGTGCCAGCAGTGATGGCGGACTAGAATCCTACAATGAGCAGTTCTTC. This chain links TRBV25-1 with TRBJ2-1, with TRBD2 matching over 7 bases. CDR1 and CDR2 (germline): MGHDK, SYGVNS. The CDR3 has 16 amino acids. V dropped 3 bases and J dropped 1; count of bases not matched to a gene: 6.

CDR3 bases: TGTGCCAGTAGGTCTGGGGGGCCTTGGGAGCCCCAGCATTTT. It specifies CASRSGGPWEPQHF. This chain joins TRBV19 and TRBJ1-5; D perhaps matches TRBD1 (6 bases). Trimming stripped 6 bases from V and 8 bases from J, with 17 bases between. This CDR3 has 14 residues. CDR1 LNHDA and CDR2 SQIVND come from the germline V gene (reference sequence).

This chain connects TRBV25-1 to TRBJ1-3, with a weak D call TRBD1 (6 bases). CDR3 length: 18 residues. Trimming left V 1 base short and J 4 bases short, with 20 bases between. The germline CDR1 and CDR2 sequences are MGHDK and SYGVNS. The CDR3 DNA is TGTGCCAGCAGTGAATCGGTGGGGGCAGGATCGGCCGGAAACACCATATATTTT. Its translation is CASSESVGAGSAGNTIYF.

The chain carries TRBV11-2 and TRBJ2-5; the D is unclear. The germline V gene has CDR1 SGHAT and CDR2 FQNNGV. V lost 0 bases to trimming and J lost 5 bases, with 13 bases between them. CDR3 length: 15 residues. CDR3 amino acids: CASSLDPGPGETQYF. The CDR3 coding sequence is TGTGCCAGCAGCTTAGATCCCGGACCTGGGGAGACCCAGTACTTC.

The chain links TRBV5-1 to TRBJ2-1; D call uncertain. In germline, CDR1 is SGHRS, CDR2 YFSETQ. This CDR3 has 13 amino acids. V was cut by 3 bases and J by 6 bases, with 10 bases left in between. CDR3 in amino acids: CASSSDPSNEQFF. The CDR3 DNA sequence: TGCGCCAGCAGCTCGGACCCGTCCAATGAGCAGTTCTTC.

The CDR3 nucleotides are TGCGCCAGCAGCTTGGAACGGGACAGGGGGCTCGGCTTCACAGATACGCAGTATTTT. Its protein is CASSLERDRGLGFTDTQYF. The chain combines TRBV5-1 with TRBJ2-3; 12 bases line up with TRBD1. V shed 0 bases and J 2 bases; nucleotides not matched to a gene: 10. Germline lookup yields CDR1 SGHRS and CDR2 YFSETQ. This CDR3 has 19 residues. Full variable domain (outside the CDR3, taken from reference TRBV5-1 and TRBJ2-3): KAGVTQTPRYLIKTRGQQVTLSCSPISGHRSVSWYQQTPGQGLQFLFEYFSETQRNKGNFPGRFSGRQFSNSRSEMNVSTLELGDSALYLCASSLERDRGLGFTDTQYFGPGTRLTVL.

CDR3 protein: CASSFTGYNEQFF. The DNA for the CDR3 is TGCGCCAGCAGCTTCACAGGGTACAATGAGCAGTTCTTC. The chain carries TRBV5-1 and TRBJ2-1; tentatively, D is TRBD1 (6 bases). Trimming took off 2 bases at V and 4 bases at J, with 7 bases between the two ends. CDR3 size: 13 residues. Germline CDR1 and CDR2: SGHRS and YFSETQ.